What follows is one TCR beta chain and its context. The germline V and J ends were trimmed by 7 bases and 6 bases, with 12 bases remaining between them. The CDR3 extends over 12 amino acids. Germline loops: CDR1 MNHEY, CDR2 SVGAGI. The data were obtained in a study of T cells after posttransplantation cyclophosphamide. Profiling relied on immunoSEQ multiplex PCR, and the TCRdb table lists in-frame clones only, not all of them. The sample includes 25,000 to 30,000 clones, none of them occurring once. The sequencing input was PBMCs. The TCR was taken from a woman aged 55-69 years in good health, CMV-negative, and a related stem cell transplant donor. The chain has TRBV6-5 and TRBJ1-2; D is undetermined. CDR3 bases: TGTGCCAGCATCGAGCCACCCCATGGCTACACCTTC. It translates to CASIEPPHGYTF.